This T cell receptor beta chain was observed in a study of T cell repertoires in aging, cancer and after chemotherapy. Study summary: The full dataset contained 9.1 million or so TCR reads.

TCR beta rearrangements were amplified from peripheral blood genomic DNA. This clonotype was detected a few times. Its antigen is not identified. General study findings and limits: No conclusions about immunological memory after chemotherapy can be drawn from the repertoire data. In each cancer cohort, median generation probability increased across chemotherapy, suggesting thymic output rebounded.

Germline V gene data show CDR1 as SQVTM and CDR2 as ANQGSEA. This CDR3 spans 15 amino acids. The V end lost 4 bases, the J end lost 2 bases, and 16 bases lay between the germline ends. TRB rearrangements spanning V, D and J were amplified using mixed TRB-A/B primers. TCRdb re-analysed the multiplex PCR reads in MiXCR, keeping a single row per CDR3 protein. This table holds more than 15,000 distinct CDR3 sequences, roughly 53% found once. The sequence was obtained from a human donor in good health. The V gene is TRBV29-1, the J gene TRBJ2-3; no definite D call. Material: blood. The CDR3 protein is CSVGSTPADTDTQYF. CDR3 DNA sequence: TGCAGCGTTGGCAGCACCCCGGCCGACACAGATACGCAGTATTTT.